A selection of T cell receptor beta chains follows, all from one sample in a study of blood T cells in healthy people across ages. TCRdb called the 5' RACE reads again in MiXCR, with one record for every CDR3 protein. Altogether approximately 600,000 distinct CDR3 sequences are present, under 70% being singletons, with the ten largest covering over 30%. The sequencing input was blood. The receptors here all came from a man in his 60s in good health. Both conserved end residues are part of each CDR3. D genes are given only for firm matches. Expanded clones get a size class; other rows say once, few or many, or leave the size out.

DNA: TGCGCCAGCAGCCAAGGGGGCCTCGATCAGCCCCAGCATTTT
CDR3: CASSQGGLDQPQHF
J: TRBJ1-5
V: TRBV4-1
length: 14
size: NA
D: NA

DNA: TGTGCCAGCACTGTCGGCAGGGTCTCCGAGCAGTACTTC
CDR3: CASTVGRVSEQYF
J: TRBJ2-7
V: TRBV6-1
length: 13
size: NA
D: NA

DNA: TGCAGTGGTAGGGTCCACACCGGGGAGCTGTTTTTT
CDR3: CSGRVHTGELFF
J: TRBJ2-2
V: TRBV20-1
length: 12
size: few
D: NA

DNA: TGTGCCAGCAGGAGGACAGGGATGGAGACCCAGTACTTC
CDR3: CASRRTGMETQYF
J: TRBJ2-5
V: TRBV27
length: 13
size: NA
D: TRBD1

DNA: TGTGCCAGCAGCCAAGGGCATGGACAGGCCTACGAGCAGTACTTC
CDR3: CASSQGHGQAYEQYF
J: TRBJ2-7
V: TRBV3-1
length: 15
size: NA
D: TRBD1

DNA: TGTGCCAGCAGCCAAGCCCAGCGAGATACGCAGTATTTT
CDR3: CASSQAQRDTQYF
J: TRBJ2-3
V: TRBV4-2
length: 13
size: once
D: NA

DNA: TGTGCCAGCAGATTTCCACAGGGGACTGGCTACAATGAGCAGTTCTTC
CDR3: CASRFPQGTGYNEQFF
J: TRBJ2-1
V: TRBV6-1
length: 16
size: NA
D: NA

DNA: TGTGCCAGCAGCATGGACAGGGGCCCCACAGATACGCAGTATTTT
CDR3: CASSMDRGPTDTQYF
J: TRBJ2-3
V: TRBV12-3/TRBV12-4
length: 15
size: NA
D: TRBD1

DNA: TGTGCCAGCAGCCAAGATGGGGGGATCAACATTCAGTACTTC
CDR3: CASSQDGGINIQYF
J: TRBJ2-4
V: TRBV3-1
length: 14
size: NA
D: NA

DNA: TGTGCCAGCAGCAAACGGACCGCAGATACGCAGTATTTT
CDR3: CASSKRTADTQYF
J: TRBJ2-3
V: TRBV3-1
length: 13
size: NA
D: NA

DNA: TGTGCCAGCAGTGACCAGGGACAGGGATTTGGCTACACCTTC
CDR3: CASSDQGQGFGYTF
J: TRBJ1-2
V: TRBV6-4
length: 14
size: NA
D: TRBD1

DNA: TGTGCCAGCAGTTTATTGCCCGGACAGGGGGCCTATGGCTACACCTTC
CDR3: CASSLLPGQGAYGYTF
J: TRBJ1-2
V: TRBV28
length: 16
size: NA
D: TRBD1

DNA: TGTGCCAGCAGCCAAGATCCCCCGGCCAACGCTAATGGCTACACCTTC
CDR3: CASSQDPPANANGYTF
J: TRBJ1-2
V: TRBV4-2
length: 16
size: NA
D: NA

DNA: TGTGCCAGCAGAAATACAGGGGCCTATGGTGGCTACACCTTC
CDR3: CASRNTGAYGGYTF
J: TRBJ1-2
V: TRBV2
length: 14
size: NA
D: TRBD1